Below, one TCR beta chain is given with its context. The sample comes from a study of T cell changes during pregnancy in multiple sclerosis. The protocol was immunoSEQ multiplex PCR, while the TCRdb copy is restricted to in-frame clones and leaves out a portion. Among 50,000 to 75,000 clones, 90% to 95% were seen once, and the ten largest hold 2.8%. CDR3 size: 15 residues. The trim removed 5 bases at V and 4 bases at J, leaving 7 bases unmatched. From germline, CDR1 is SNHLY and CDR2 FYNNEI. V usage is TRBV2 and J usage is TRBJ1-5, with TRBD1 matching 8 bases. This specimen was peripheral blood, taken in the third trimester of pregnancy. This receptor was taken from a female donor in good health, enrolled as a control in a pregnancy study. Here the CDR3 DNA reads TGTGCCAGCAGTCCCGGACAGGGTTTAAATCAGCCCCAGCATTTT. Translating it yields CASSPGQGLNQPQHF.